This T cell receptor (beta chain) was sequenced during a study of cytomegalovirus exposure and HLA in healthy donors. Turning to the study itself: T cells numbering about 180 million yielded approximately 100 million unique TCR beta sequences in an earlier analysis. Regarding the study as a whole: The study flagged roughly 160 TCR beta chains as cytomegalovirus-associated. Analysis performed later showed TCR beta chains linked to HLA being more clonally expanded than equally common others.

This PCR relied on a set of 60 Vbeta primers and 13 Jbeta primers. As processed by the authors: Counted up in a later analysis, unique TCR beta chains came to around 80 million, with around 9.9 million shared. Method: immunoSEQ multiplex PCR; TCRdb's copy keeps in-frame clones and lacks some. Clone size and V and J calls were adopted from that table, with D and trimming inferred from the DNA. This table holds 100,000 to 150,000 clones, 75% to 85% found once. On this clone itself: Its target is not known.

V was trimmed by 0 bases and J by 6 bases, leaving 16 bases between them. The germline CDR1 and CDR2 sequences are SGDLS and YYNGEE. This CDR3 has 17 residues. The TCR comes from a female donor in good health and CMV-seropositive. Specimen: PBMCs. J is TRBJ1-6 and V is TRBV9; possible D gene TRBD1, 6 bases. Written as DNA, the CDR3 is TGTGCCAGCAGCGTAGACCCCCTGACAGGCGGTAATTCACCCCTCCACTTT. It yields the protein CASSVDPLTGGNSPLHF.